This is a list of T cell receptor beta chains from one sample in a study of regulatory T cells in long-lasting Graves disease. A single record per CDR3 protein comes from TCRdb applying MiXCR to the multiplex PCR reads. The sample comprises about 620,000 distinct CDR3 sequences, 15% to 20% of which are singletons, and around a sixth rests with the top ten. These data also featured in a second study, about T cells in Graves' hyperthyroidism and ophthalmopathy.

The material was peripheral blood mononuclear cells (PBMCs), obtained at new diagnosis, from a patient treated with antithyroid drugs. Receptor source: a woman aged 30 to 39 with Graves disease. Both conserved end residues are part of each CDR3. A D gene is named only where the DNA matches it firmly. Rows may omit the clone size; those that give it use once, few, many or a size class.

CDR3nt: TGTGCCAGCAGCGAACGGGGCGGGCACGAGCAGTACTTC; CDR3aa: CASSERGGHEQYF; abundance: -; j_gene: TRBJ2-7; d_gene: -; v_gene: TRBV9
CDR3nt: TGTGCCAGCAGCTACAACCGGGACCCATTTAATGGCACTGAAGCTTTCTTT; CDR3aa: CASSYNRDPFNGTEAFF; abundance: many; j_gene: TRBJ1-1; d_gene: -; v_gene: TRBV28
CDR3nt: TGTGCCAGTAGCTCTCCCCGACTAGCGGGAGGGGGATACAATGAGCAGTTCTTC; CDR3aa: CASSSPRLAGGGYNEQFF; abundance: -; j_gene: TRBJ2-1; d_gene: TRBD2; v_gene: TRBV19
CDR3nt: TGTGCCAGCAGTACATCTTCCGGGACTAGCGGGACGATGCTCGAGCAGTACTTC; CDR3aa: CASSTSSGTSGTMLEQYF; abundance: -; j_gene: TRBJ2-7; d_gene: TRBD2; v_gene: TRBV6-1
CDR3nt: TGTGCCAGCAGTTTAGGAGCTCTGGGGGCAGATACGCAGTATTTT; CDR3aa: CASSLGALGADTQYF; abundance: many; j_gene: TRBJ2-3; d_gene: -; v_gene: TRBV27
CDR3nt: TGTGCCAGCAGCCGGAAAGGACAGGGGGGTGAAAAACTGTTTTTT; CDR3aa: CASSRKGQGGEKLFF; abundance: few; j_gene: TRBJ1-4; d_gene: TRBD1; v_gene: TRBV3-1
CDR3nt: TGTGCCAGTAGTTCCAGGGGGCCAGAGTACGAGCAGTACTTC; CDR3aa: CASSSRGPEYEQYF; abundance: few; j_gene: TRBJ2-7; d_gene: TRBD1; v_gene: TRBV19
CDR3nt: TGCGCCAGCAGCCCGGGACTAGCGGGAGCCAACAATGAGCAGTTCTTC; CDR3aa: CASSPGLAGANNEQFF; abundance: few; j_gene: TRBJ2-1; d_gene: TRBD2; v_gene: TRBV5-1
CDR3nt: TGTGCCTCATTGGGCAGGGGACGAGGGAAAGCTTTCTTT; CDR3aa: CASLGRGRGKAFF; abundance: many; j_gene: TRBJ1-1; d_gene: -; v_gene: TRBV19
CDR3nt: TGTGCCAGCAGCTTATATATGGCGACTAGCGGGAGGGGTAATGAGCAGTTCTTC; CDR3aa: CASSLYMATSGRGNEQFF; abundance: -; j_gene: TRBJ2-1; d_gene: TRBD2; v_gene: TRBV7-9
CDR3nt: TGTGCCAGCAGTTTATTGGTCGGGGGACCTTTCCAGTTTACCTATGGCTACACCTTC; CDR3aa: CASSLLVGGPFQFTYGYTF; abundance: -; j_gene: TRBJ1-2; d_gene: -; v_gene: TRBV12-3/TRBV12-4
CDR3nt: TGTGCCTGGCTTCATAACTATGGCTACACCTTC; CDR3aa: CAWLHNYGYTF; abundance: -; j_gene: TRBJ1-2; d_gene: -; v_gene: TRBV30
CDR3nt: TGCAGTGCCCTCAATAGGCTAGCTTCCTACGAGCAGTACTTC; CDR3aa: CSALNRLASYEQYF; abundance: many; j_gene: TRBJ2-7; d_gene: -; v_gene: TRBV20-1
CDR3nt: TGTGCCAGCAGCCTATCCGTTGGGGATACGCAGTATTTT; CDR3aa: CASSLSVGDTQYF; abundance: few; j_gene: TRBJ2-3; d_gene: -; v_gene: TRBV7-3
CDR3nt: TGTGCCAGCAGTTTATTTACCCCCCGGGAGACCCAGTACTTC; CDR3aa: CASSLFTPRETQYF; abundance: many; j_gene: TRBJ2-5; d_gene: -; v_gene: TRBV28
CDR3nt: TGTGCCAGCAGTCCGGGACAGGGGGCTAATGAGCAGTTCTTC; CDR3aa: CASSPGQGANEQFF; abundance: many; j_gene: TRBJ2-1; d_gene: TRBD1; v_gene: TRBV12-3/TRBV12-4
CDR3nt: TGTGCCTGGAGTCCTAACAACTACGAGCAGTACTTC; CDR3aa: CAWSPNNYEQYF; abundance: -; j_gene: TRBJ2-7; d_gene: -; v_gene: TRBV30
CDR3nt: TGTGCCAGCAGTTTACAGGGGAGGGTCGGAGAGACCCAGTACTTC; CDR3aa: CASSLQGRVGETQYF; abundance: many; j_gene: TRBJ2-5; d_gene: -; v_gene: TRBV28
CDR3nt: TGTGCCAGCAGCCTCATAAAGCGGGGCGGCGAGCAGTACTTC; CDR3aa: CASSLIKRGGEQYF; abundance: many; j_gene: TRBJ2-7; d_gene: TRBD2; v_gene: TRBV28
CDR3nt: TGTGCCAGCAGTTACTCAAAGATTAGCACAGATACGCAGTATTTT; CDR3aa: CASSYSKISTDTQYF; abundance: few; j_gene: TRBJ2-3; d_gene: -; v_gene: TRBV6-9
CDR3nt: TGTGCCAGCAGCTTAAGGCAGGGGATGTATGGCTACACCTTC; CDR3aa: CASSLRQGMYGYTF; abundance: -; j_gene: TRBJ1-2; d_gene: -; v_gene: TRBV7-9
CDR3nt: TGTGCCAGCAGTCCCGCCGCGACAGGGCTCTACAATGAGCAGTTCTTC; CDR3aa: CASSPAATGLYNEQFF; abundance: few; j_gene: TRBJ2-1; d_gene: TRBD1; v_gene: TRBV6-1
CDR3nt: TGTGCCAGCAGTTACACAGGGGGCAACTATGGCTACACCTTC; CDR3aa: CASSYTGGNYGYTF; abundance: many; j_gene: TRBJ1-2; d_gene: TRBD1; v_gene: TRBV6-5
CDR3nt: TGCAGTGCCAATGGACATAAGGGGCTGTTTTTT; CDR3aa: CSANGHKGLFF; abundance: few; j_gene: TRBJ2-2; d_gene: -; v_gene: TRBV20-1
CDR3nt: TGTGCCAGCAGTTTATTTTTGCGGGGGTACAATGAGCAGTTCTTC; CDR3aa: CASSLFLRGYNEQFF; abundance: -; j_gene: TRBJ2-1; d_gene: TRBD2; v_gene: TRBV28
CDR3nt: TGTGCCACCAGTGATTGGACAGAGCTGTATGGCTACACCTTC; CDR3aa: CATSDWTELYGYTF; abundance: few; j_gene: TRBJ1-2; d_gene: -; v_gene: TRBV24-1
CDR3nt: TGTGCCAGTAAACAGGGCGTAGGAACTGAAGCTTTCTTT; CDR3aa: CASKQGVGTEAFF; abundance: few; j_gene: TRBJ1-1; d_gene: -; v_gene: TRBV7-9
CDR3nt: TGTGCCAGCAGTTACTTCCGGACAGGGAAAAATTCGTCCTACGAGCAGTACTTC; CDR3aa: CASSYFRTGKNSSYEQYF; abundance: many; j_gene: TRBJ2-7; d_gene: TRBD1; v_gene: TRBV6-5
CDR3nt: TGTGCCAGCTCACAAAATTCACGGGACGGAATGTACTTC; CDR3aa: CASSQNSRDGMYF; abundance: -; j_gene: TRBJ2-5; d_gene: -; v_gene: TRBV18
CDR3nt: TGTGCCACCAGCAGGCCCGGGGAAGAGCAGTACTTC; CDR3aa: CATSRPGEEQYF; abundance: -; j_gene: TRBJ2-7; d_gene: -; v_gene: TRBV15
CDR3nt: TGCAGTGCTAGGTTTCTTCCCGATCCTAGCGGAACTCAAGAGACCCAGTACTTC; CDR3aa: CSARFLPDPSGTQETQYF; abundance: few; j_gene: TRBJ2-5; d_gene: TRBD2; v_gene: TRBV20-1
CDR3nt: TGCGCCAGCAGCTTGGGGGGACAGCTTGCAACTAATGAAAAACTGTTTTTT; CDR3aa: CASSLGGQLATNEKLFF; abundance: -; j_gene: TRBJ1-4; d_gene: TRBD1; v_gene: TRBV5-1
CDR3nt: TGTGCCAGCAGTGAAGCTAGCGGGGGGGCAGATACGCAGTATTTT; CDR3aa: CASSEASGGADTQYF; abundance: -; j_gene: TRBJ2-3; d_gene: TRBD2; v_gene: TRBV7-2
CDR3nt: TGCAGTGCGGCCGACAGGGGGCCAGAGACCCAGTACTTC; CDR3aa: CSAADRGPETQYF; abundance: many; j_gene: TRBJ2-5; d_gene: TRBD1; v_gene: TRBV20-1
CDR3nt: TGTGCCAGCAGTGCAGGGAGTGAACTTGGCTACACCTTC; CDR3aa: CASSAGSELGYTF; abundance: few; j_gene: TRBJ1-2; d_gene: -; v_gene: TRBV28
CDR3nt: TGTGCCAGTGCCCTTGGGGCCTACAATGAGCAGTTCTTC; CDR3aa: CASALGAYNEQFF; abundance: many; j_gene: TRBJ2-1; d_gene: -; v_gene: TRBV28
CDR3nt: TGTGCCAGCGGAGGGTTCCCCATCAATGAGCAGTTCTTC; CDR3aa: CASGGFPINEQFF; abundance: few; j_gene: TRBJ2-1; d_gene: -; v_gene: TRBV7-9
CDR3nt: TGTGCCACCAGCGTATGGGAGCAGCGGGAAAAACTGTTTTTT; CDR3aa: CATSVWEQREKLFF; abundance: few; j_gene: TRBJ1-4; d_gene: -; v_gene: TRBV15
CDR3nt: TGTGCCAGCAGTGATCCGGGACAGGCTAACACCGGGGAGCTGTTTTTT; CDR3aa: CASSDPGQANTGELFF; abundance: many; j_gene: TRBJ2-2; d_gene: TRBD1; v_gene: TRBV2
CDR3nt: TGTGCCAGCAGTCTGGGCACCCAGGGAGGGGAGAGAGAGACCCAGTACTTC; CDR3aa: CASSLGTQGGERETQYF; abundance: many; j_gene: TRBJ2-5; d_gene: TRBD2; v_gene: TRBV27
CDR3nt: TGTGCCTGGAGCGCCTGGGGCAATCAGCCCCAGCATTTT; CDR3aa: CAWSAWGNQPQHF; abundance: -; j_gene: TRBJ1-5; d_gene: -; v_gene: TRBV30
CDR3nt: TGTGCCAGCAGTCACCAATTAGTTGGGCTAGCGGGCAAAGATACGCAGTATTTT; CDR3aa: CASSHQLVGLAGKDTQYF; abundance: many; j_gene: TRBJ2-3; d_gene: TRBD2; v_gene: TRBV27
CDR3nt: TGTGCCAGCAGTTTATTGTCAGACAGGGGCTCCTACGAGCAGTACTTC; CDR3aa: CASSLLSDRGSYEQYF; abundance: -; j_gene: TRBJ2-7; d_gene: TRBD1; v_gene: TRBV27
CDR3nt: TGCGCCAGCAGCTTGATCAGCCTACAGACCACCGGGGAGCTGTTTTTT; CDR3aa: CASSLISLQTTGELFF; abundance: -; j_gene: TRBJ2-2; d_gene: -; v_gene: TRBV5-1
CDR3nt: TGCAGTGCTAGAGATCGGGAAGGGTCCTACGAGCAGTACTTC; CDR3aa: CSARDREGSYEQYF; abundance: -; j_gene: TRBJ2-7; d_gene: -; v_gene: TRBV20-1
CDR3nt: TGTGCCAGCAGCTTAGTTGGGGCCGCGGATGGCTACACCTTC; CDR3aa: CASSLVGAADGYTF; abundance: many; j_gene: TRBJ1-2; d_gene: -; v_gene: TRBV7-2
CDR3nt: TGCGCCAGCAGCCCAGGGGAAGGGTCTATAGAAGTGGGCTACACCTTC; CDR3aa: CASSPGEGSIEVGYTF; abundance: few; j_gene: TRBJ1-2; d_gene: -; v_gene: TRBV4-1
CDR3nt: TGTGCCAGCAGTTACTCGTCTAGCTCCTACAATGAGCAGTTCTTC; CDR3aa: CASSYSSSSYNEQFF; abundance: many; j_gene: TRBJ2-1; d_gene: -; v_gene: TRBV6-5
CDR3nt: TGTGCCAGTAGAAGAACAGGGGGCGCAGATCAGCCCCAGCATTTT; CDR3aa: CASRRTGGADQPQHF; abundance: many; j_gene: TRBJ1-5; d_gene: TRBD1; v_gene: TRBV19
CDR3nt: TGTGCTAGTGGTTTCCGAGCAGATACGCAGTATTTT; CDR3aa: CASGFRADTQYF; abundance: many; j_gene: TRBJ2-3; d_gene: -; v_gene: TRBV12-5
CDR3nt: TGTGCCAGCAGTAGGACAGATTACAATGAGCAGTTCTTC; CDR3aa: CASSRTDYNEQFF; abundance: few; j_gene: TRBJ2-1; d_gene: -; v_gene: TRBV6-1
CDR3nt: TGTGCCAGCAGCTTAGGTTCCTTGGGAGAAGCTTTCTTT; CDR3aa: CASSLGSLGEAFF; abundance: many; j_gene: TRBJ1-1; d_gene: -; v_gene: TRBV7-3
CDR3nt: TGTGCCACCAGCAGAGATCTTCAGGGCGGAAACACCATATATTTT; CDR3aa: CATSRDLQGGNTIYF; abundance: -; j_gene: TRBJ1-3; d_gene: -; v_gene: TRBV15
CDR3nt: TGTGCCAGCAGCCAAGTCCGCGGGAGGGCCTACCCCTACAATGAGCAGTTCTTC; CDR3aa: CASSQVRGRAYPYNEQFF; abundance: -; j_gene: TRBJ2-1; d_gene: TRBD2; v_gene: TRBV3-1